Reported below is one T cell receptor (beta chain). Its target is unknown. This entry comes from a study of identical twins. Germline-derived CDR1 and CDR2 are SEHNR and FQNEAQ (reference sequence). The CDR3 consists of 14 residues. V lost 11 bases to trimming and J lost 2 bases; unmatched junction nucleotides: 5. Each cDNA held unique molecular identifiers, and template switching gave it a universal primer site. MiXCR was run by TCRdb on the 5' RACE reads, yielding one entry per CDR3 protein. The repertoire has approximately 220,000 distinct CDR3 sequences, around a tenth of them found once; the top ten carry approximately 5.1%. Points from the study as a whole: Out-of-frame alpha sequences shared between twins exhibited an excess of low generation probability. Abundant beta clonotypes from cord blood had fewer insertions, unlike memory repertoires, which showed none.

V and J are TRBV7-9 and TRBJ2-1; 11 bases match TRBD2. The sequence was obtained from a woman between 18 and 30 years old in good health. The sample consisted of memory (CD45RO+) T cells sorted from blood. CDR3 loop: CAGLAGGAYNEQFF. The DNA of the CDR3 is TGTGCCGGGTTAGCGGGAGGGGCCTACAATGAGCAGTTCTTC.